One and the same sample provided the 14 T cell receptor beta chains below, sequenced in a study of cytomegalovirus exposure and HLA in healthy donors. A multiplex PCR was run with 60 Vbeta primers and 13 Jbeta primers. Here immunoSEQ multiplex PCR was the method, and the copy in TCRdb shows in-frame clones only, minus some. This table has some 130,000 clones, just under 80% appearing once. The sequenced material came from PBMCs. The receptors come from a man aged 25-40 years in good health.

This rearrangement joins TRBV9 to TRBJ1-3, with no clear D. CDR1 SGDLS and CDR2 YYNGEE come from the germline V gene. This CDR3 is built from 17 residues. V was trimmed by 1 base and J by 3 bases, leaving 17 bases between them. This CDR3 reads CASSVLPGMVIGNTIYF. The CDR3, as DNA: TGTGCCAGCAGCGTATTGCCGGGGATGGTCATTGGAAACACCATATATTTT.

This clone was counted a few times. The gene calls are TRBV28 and TRBJ2-3; D is unclear. The CDR3 is 11 residues long. Germline assignment: CDR1 MDHEN and CDR2 SYDVKM. The ends were cut back, 6 bases at V and 2 bases at J, with 3 bases in the middle. The CDR3 protein is CASSVTDTQYF. The CDR3 DNA is TGTGCCAGCAGCGTCACAGATACGCAGTATTTT.

The chain uses TRBV5-6 and TRBJ2-1; 7 bases fit TRBD1. Germline assignment: CDR1 SGHDT and CDR2 YYEEEE. The CDR3 has 12 residues. V shed 4 bases, J shed 8 bases, and the junction held 3 bases outside the gene matches. CDR3 residues: CASSLTGYEQFF. The CDR3 coding sequence is TGTGCCAGCAGCCTGACAGGGTATGAGCAGTTCTTC.

This clone was counted a single time. This chain links TRBV27 with TRBJ2-2; TRBD1 matches 9 bases. The CDR3 runs 14 residues. The trim removed 6 bases at V and 6 bases at J, leaving 5 bases unmatched. Germline V gives CDR1 MNHEY, CDR2 SMNVEV (reference sequence). The CDR3 region has the DNA TGTGCCAGCAGCGGACAGGGGCGTCCCGGGGAGCTGTTTTTT. It translates to CASSGQGRPGELFF.

This clone was seen a single time. The chain uses TRBV11-2 and TRBJ2-1; the D gene is possibly TRBD1 (6 bases). The V and J ends lost 4 bases and 8 bases respectively, with 9 bases between them. The germline CDR1 and CDR2 sequences are SGHAT and FQNNGV. The CDR3 spans 12 residues. CDR3 sequence reads: CASSSEGDEQFF. CDR3 nucleotides: TGTGCCAGCAGCTCTGAGGGGGATGAGCAGTTCTTC. The variable domain in full, with the rest retrieved from reference TRBV11-2 and TRBJ2-1, is EAGVAQSPRYKIIEKRQSVAFWCNPISGHATLYWYQQILGQGPKLLIQFQNNGVVDDSQLPKDRFSAERLKGVDSTLKIQPAKLEDSAVYLCASSSEGDEQFFGPGTRLTVL.

The chain joins TRBV7-9 to TRBJ2-3; D may be TRBD1 (6 bases). The germline gives CDR1 SEHNR, CDR2 FQNEAQ (reference sequence). The V gene lost 5 bases and the J gene lost 3 bases, with 18 bases spanning the gap. The CDR3 consists of 16 residues. The CDR3 spells CASSPLRQGITDTQYF. The CDR3 DNA is TGTGCCAGCAGCCCCCTCAGGCAGGGGATTACAGATACGCAGTATTTT.

The rearrangement joins TRBV5-1 to TRBJ1-1; tentatively, D is TRBD1 (6 bases). The CDR3 contains 13 residues. V was shortened by 4 bases and J by 4 bases, with 11 bases between the two germline ends. Germline loops: CDR1 SGHRS, CDR2 YFSETQ. CDR3 sequence reads: CASSAQGFTEAFF. CDR3 bases: TGCGCCAGCAGCGCACAGGGTTTCACTGAAGCTTTCTTT.

This clone has a handful of counts. V and J are TRBV14 and TRBJ2-2; perhaps TRBD2 as D (6 bases). The germline V gene encodes CDR1 SGHDN and CDR2 FVKESK. The ends were cut back, 4 bases at V and 4 bases at J, with 13 bases in the middle. The CDR3 has 15 residues. CDR3 coding DNA: TGTGCCAGCAGCCGCGGGCGGGATAGCACCGGGGAGCTGTTTTTT. This translates into CASSRGRDSTGELFF.

This chain uses TRBV7-2 with TRBJ2-3, with TRBD2 matching 11 bases. Germline-derived CDR1 and CDR2 are SGHTA and FQGNSA. With 1 base clipped from V and 5 bases from J, the junction kept 5 bases outside the gene matches. The CDR3 runs to 16 residues. In DNA, the CDR3 is TGTGCCAGCAGCTTAGTACTAGCGGGAGCAGAAGATACGCAGTATTTT. Translation gives CASSLVLAGAEDTQYF.

This clone was detected only a few times. This chain links TRBV7-3 with TRBJ2-2, with D tentatively TRBD2 (6 bases). This CDR3 has 16 residues. The V and J ends lost 3 bases and 4 bases respectively, with 15 bases between them. The germline CDR1 and CDR2 sequences are SGHTA and FQGTGA. CDR3 region: CASSFSAGLGTGELFF. DNA of the CDR3: TGTGCCAGCAGCTTCTCGGCGGGATTAGGCACCGGGGAGCTGTTTTTT.

J is TRBJ1-6 and V is TRBV28; D gene unclear. Germline lookup yields CDR1 MDHEN and CDR2 SYDVKM. The CDR3 totals 12 residues. V lost 3 bases to trimming and J lost 14 bases, with 11 bases between them. CDR3 sequence reads: CASSLVLEALHF. CDR3 DNA sequence: TGTGCCAGCAGTTTGGTCTTGGAGGCCCTCCACTTT.

The rearrangement uses TRBV11-2 and TRBJ2-5, with 9 bases identical to TRBD2. Germline V CDR1 and CDR2: SGHAT, FQNNGV. With V trimmed by 0 bases and J by 9 bases, 17 bases remained unmatched. The CDR3 totals 18 residues. In DNA form, the CDR3 reads TGTGCCAGCAGCTTAGATTTGAGGCGGGAGGGCCTGAGGGAGGCCCAGTACTTC. As protein: CASSLDLRREGLREAQYF.

This clone was seen a handful of times. The chain has TRBV6-5 and TRBJ2-7, with 8 bases fitting TRBD1. This CDR3 comprises 12 residues. CDR1 MNHEY and CDR2 SVGAGI come from the germline V gene. V trimming: 6 bases; J trimming: 5 bases; junction bases outside the gene matches: 3. In nucleotides, the CDR3 is TGTGCCAGCAGGCGGGACAGGAACGAGCAGTACTTC. It is translated as CASRRDRNEQYF.

The rearrangement uses TRBV15 and TRBJ2-1; 7 nucleotides agree with TRBD2. Trimming took 1 base from V and 4 from J; bases not matched to a gene: 4. Germline values: CDR1 LNHNV, CDR2 YYDKDF (reference sequence). CDR3 size: 15 residues. The CDR3 DNA reads TGTGCCACCAGCAGAGCCGGGGAGGGATACAATGAGCAGTTCTTC. It translates to CATSRAGEGYNEQFF.